The entry that follows covers one T cell receptor (beta chain) sequence. Its matching antigen is unknown. The entry originates in a study of T-cell memory formation after mild COVID-19. Sample barcodes and UMIs were carried by the TCR alpha and TCR beta cDNA libraries that 5'RACE generated with constant-segment primers. TCRdb re-called the 5' RACE reads through MiXCR, storing one row per CDR3 protein. Altogether 350,000 to 450,000 distinct CDR3 sequences are present, 15% to 25% being singletons, with the ten largest covering around 8.4%. Findings and caveats of the study: That cross-reactive memory joined was suggested by some responding clones appearing in pre-infection memory.

The CDR3 extends over 14 amino acids. The germline gives CDR1 DFQATT, CDR2 SNEGSKA (reference sequence). V was clipped by 3 bases and J by 4 bases, with 15 bases between them. This sequence was found in an adult woman who had mild COVID-19 (a few samples of this study predate the infection). Cell type and time point are not known. Sequencing input: PBMCs or a T cell subset sorted from them (not recorded which). This chain uses TRBV20-1 with TRBJ1-2; D is uncertain. The CDR3 DNA reads TGCAGTGCTAGTCTAGCCCCCCGATCCTATGGCTACACCTTC. The encoded protein is CSASLAPRSYGYTF.